The 9 T cell receptor beta chains in this list originate from one sample, sequenced in a study of T cells in Graves' hyperthyroidism and ophthalmopathy. Template material for amplifying TCR beta CDR3 regions consisted of RNA transcripts. First-round RT-PCR with HTBI primers amplified the TCR CDR3 region. TCRdb reprocessed the multiplex PCR reads via MiXCR and lists one record per CDR3 protein. The sample yields approximately 600,000 distinct CDR3 sequences, around 14% seen once. The sequenced sample was blood. The origin of the receptors is a woman aged 25 to 39 with Graves' hyperthyroidism that later progressed to Graves' ophthalmopathy.

On this clonotype itself: A read error may be the cause here, since a much bigger clone is one base away. The chain links TRBV28 to TRBJ2-7; D is unclear. The CDR3 extends over 12 amino acids. Germline lookup yields CDR1 MDHEN and CDR2 SYDVKM. This CDR3 reads CASSFPIREQSF. Here the CDR3 DNA reads TGTGCCAGCAGTTTTCCCATCCGCGAGCAGTCCTTC.

This clonotype showed up many times. V and J are TRBV6-1 and TRBJ1-6, with 7 bases lining up with TRBD1. V lost 9 bases, J lost 17 bases, and 10 bases stayed unmatched. In germline, CDR1 is MNHNS, CDR2 SASEGT. The CDR3 covers 11 residues. In DNA form, the CDR3 reads TGTGCCAGTGGCCAGGGGGACGGGATCCACTTT. Protein product: CASGQGDGIHF.

The genes are TRBV7-9 and TRBJ1-2; tentative D call: TRBD1 (6 bases). V was trimmed by 5 bases and J by 10 bases, leaving 11 bases between them. CDR3 length: 11 residues. CDR1 and CDR2 from the germline V gene are SEHNR and FQNEAQ (reference sequence). CDR3 residues: CASSGDTDYTF. DNA of the CDR3: TGTGCCAGCAGCGGGGACACGGACTACACCTTC.

The chain recombines TRBV27 with TRBJ1-4; D remains unclear. Germline CDR1 is MNHEY and CDR2 is SMNVEV (reference sequence). There are 14 residues in the CDR3. The ends were cut back, 3 bases at V and 10 bases at J, with 15 bases in the middle. CDR3 loop: CASSFLGGGGKLFF. Here the CDR3 DNA reads TGTGCCAGCAGTTTCTTAGGAGGCGGTGGAAAACTGTTTTTT.

The chain links TRBV2 to TRBJ2-1, with TRBD2 identical over 16 bases. The V gene end was trimmed by 6 bases and the J gene end by 4 bases; junction bases not matched to a gene: 18. The germline V gene encodes CDR1 SNHLY and CDR2 FYNNEI. The CDR3 length is 21 residues. CDR3 sequence: CASRSTGTGTSGRALYNEQFF. As DNA, the CDR3 is TGTGCCAGCAGGTCGACAGGGACCGGGACTAGCGGGAGGGCCTTGTACAATGAGCAGTTCTTC.

This chain joins TRBV6-1 and TRBJ2-7; TRBD1 aligns across 8 bases. Germline CDR1 is MNHNS and CDR2 is SASEGT. The junction had 11 bases not matched to a gene; V was cut back by 6 bases and J by 1 base. The CDR3 totals 16 residues. This CDR3 reads CASSYTSGGPSYEQYF. CDR3 nucleotides: TGTGCCAGCAGCTACACATCAGGGGGCCCGTCCTACGAGCAGTACTTC.

About this clonotype itself: This may be a read error, as it is one base from a much larger clone. The chain joins TRBV30 to TRBJ1-6, with a possible D match to TRBD1 (6 bases). CDR3 length: 15 amino acids. The V gene lost 4 bases and the J gene lost 11 bases, with 21 bases spanning the gap. CDR1 and CDR2 (germline): GTSNPN, SVGIG (reference sequence). DNA of the CDR3: TGTGCCTGGACCCCGATCGGGTTAGGGGGTCCACCCCTCCACTTT. Translating gives CAWTPIGLGGPPLHF.

This clonotype occurred many times. The chain has TRBV7-2 and TRBJ1-3; D gene unclear. CDR1 and CDR2 (germline): SGHTA, FQGNSA. Trimming removed 5 bases at V and 0 bases at J, with 14 bases between. This CDR3 comprises 16 residues. For the CDR3, the DNA is TGTGCCAGCAGCCCAAGACCGGTCCTCTCTGGAAACACCATATATTTT. This gives the protein CASSPRPVLSGNTIYF.

This clonotype appeared many times. J is TRBJ2-5 and V is TRBV2, with D perhaps matching TRBD2 (6 bases). The CDR3 has 13 residues. Per germline, CDR1 SNHLY and CDR2 FYNNEI. Trimming shortened V by 5 bases and J by 5 bases, and 12 bases separated the two germline ends. The CDR3 bases are TGTGCCAGCAGTTTGTCGGGAGCCGAGACCCAGTACTTC. Protein product: CASSLSGAETQYF.